The 15 T cell receptor beta chains in this list originate from one sample, sequenced in a study of cytomegalovirus exposure and HLA in healthy donors. Researchers ran the PCR with 60 Vbeta and 13 Jbeta primers. The protocol was immunoSEQ multiplex PCR, while the TCRdb copy is restricted to in-frame clones and leaves out a portion. This table has roughly 140,000 clones, about 80% appearing once. The specimen was PBMCs. The receptor set was obtained from a male donor in good health and CMV-seronegative.

The rearrangement links TRBV27 to TRBJ1-2, with D perhaps matching TRBD1 (6 bases). In germline, CDR1 is MNHEY, CDR2 SMNVEV (reference sequence). The CDR3 contains 14 residues. V lost 4 bases and J 6 bases, leaving 15 bases between the germline ends. The CDR3 nucleotides read TGTGCCAGCAGTTGGTCCGGCCCAGGGGATGGCTACACCTTC. Translating it yields CASSWSGPGDGYTF.

Here the CDR3 reads CASSEREGSYNEQFF. The CDR3, as DNA: TGTGCCAGCAGTGAGCGGGAGGGCTCCTACAATGAGCAGTTCTTC. V gene TRBV6-4 combines with J gene TRBJ2-1, with 9 positions matching TRBD2. CDR3 length: 15 amino acids. Germline assignment: CDR1 MRHNA and CDR2 SNTAGT. V trimming: 3 bases; J trimming: 0 bases; junction bases outside the gene matches: 0.

V gene TRBV7-3 combines with J gene TRBJ2-7; D unresolved. Germline CDR1 reads SGHTA; CDR2 reads FQGTGA. This CDR3 is 12 amino acids long. V dropped 11 bases and J dropped 6 bases, with 17 bases sitting between them. CDR3 loop: CASRGQLREQYF. Written as DNA, the CDR3 is TGTGCCTCCCGCGGCCAATTGCGCGAGCAGTACTTC. The full variable domain, rest sourced from reference TRBV7-3 and TRBJ2-7, is GAGVSQTPSNKVTEKGKYVELRCDPISGHTALYWYRQSLGQGPEFLIYFQGTGAADDSGLPNDRFFAVRPEGSVSTLKIQRTERGDSAVYLCASRGQLREQYFGPGTRLTVT.

The chain employs TRBV5-4 and TRBJ2-2; 9 bases are a match to TRBD1. The CDR3 spans 16 residues. Germline CDR1 is SGHNT and CDR2 is YYREEE (reference sequence). The V gene end was trimmed by 2 bases and the J gene end by 7 bases; junction bases not matched to a gene: 9. CDR3 sequence reads: CASSLGDRVLRGELFF. The CDR3, as DNA: TGTGCCAGCAGCTTAGGGGACAGGGTACTCCGCGGGGAGCTGTTTTTT.

The gene calls are TRBV18 and TRBJ1-5; perhaps TRBD1 as D (6 bases). This CDR3 has 14 amino acids. Germline CDR1 KGHSH, CDR2 LQKENI. Between the trimmed V and J ends, which lost 6 bases and 4 bases, there was a span of 13 bases. The DNA of the CDR3 is TGTGCCAGCTCTCCTACAGGGTTGAATCAGCCCCAGCATTTT. Translated, it gives CASSPTGLNQPQHF. Using reference TRBV18 and TRBJ1-5 for the parts outside the CDR3, the full variable domain is NAGVMQNPRHLVRRRGQEARLRCSPMKGHSHVYWYRQLPEEGLKFMVYLQKENIIDESGMPKERFSAEFPKEGPSILRIQQVVRGDSAAYFCASSPTGLNQPQHFGDGTRLSIL.

This clone was counted only a few times. J is TRBJ1-1 and V is TRBV19; D is undetermined. Trimming removed 10 bases at V and 8 bases at J, with 17 bases between. Germline V gene lookup returns CDR1 LNHDA and CDR2 SQIVND (reference sequence). This CDR3 contains 12 residues. The CDR3 bases are TGTGCCAACCCGGGCCTCCAGCGGGAAGCTTTCTTT. Translating gives CANPGLQREAFF.

This clone was observed a single time. The chain couples TRBV4-3 to TRBJ2-7; weak D call: TRBD2 (5 bases). V lost 1 base, J lost 3 bases, and 7 bases lay in between. CDR3 size: 13 residues. The germline V gene encodes CDR1 LGHNA and CDR2 YSLEER. The chain's CDR3 is CASSQAAGYEQYF. In DNA, the CDR3 is TGCGCCAGCAGCCAAGCGGCGGGCTACGAGCAGTACTTC.

The chain combines TRBV5-6 with TRBJ2-7; maybe TRBD1 (6 bases). The germline V and J ends were trimmed by 5 bases and 2 bases, with 14 bases remaining between them. The CDR3 totals 14 residues. Germline values: CDR1 SGHDT, CDR2 YYEEEE. CDR3 nucleotides: TGTGCCAGCAGTGCTAATCCAGGGGCCTACGAGCAGTACTTC. Protein: CASSANPGAYEQYF.

V gene TRBV4-3 combines with J gene TRBJ2-2; 8 nucleotides agree with TRBD2. From germline, CDR1 is LGHNA and CDR2 YSLEER. The CDR3 extends over 16 amino acids. With 0 bases clipped from V and 6 bases from J, the junction kept 6 bases outside the gene matches. The CDR3 loop reads CASSQEAGGLSGELFF. CDR3 coding DNA: TGCGCCAGCAGCCAAGAGGCGGGGGGTCTCTCCGGGGAGCTGTTTTTT.

This clone was counted only a few times. The V call is TRBV27, the J call TRBJ2-7; the D gene is possibly TRBD2 (6 bases). Germline loops: CDR1 MNHEY, CDR2 SMNVEV (reference sequence). Between the trimmed V and J ends, which lost 9 bases and 2 bases, there was a span of 11 bases. This CDR3 is built from 12 residues. The CDR3 protein is CASQEGPYEQYF. The CDR3 DNA sequence: TGTGCCAGTCAGGAGGGGCCCTACGAGCAGTACTTC.

The chain is built from TRBV19 and TRBJ1-1, with TRBD1 identical over 11 bases. Germline CDR1 LNHDA, CDR2 SQIVND (reference sequence). CDR3 length: 17 amino acids. The V segment lost 0 bases and the J segment 5 bases; nucleotides outside the gene matches: 8. This CDR3 reads CASSIEDRGRGRTEAFF. In nucleotides, the CDR3 is TGTGCCAGTAGTATAGAGGACAGGGGGCGAGGGAGAACTGAAGCTTTCTTT.

Turning to this clone: This CDR3 is also generated by other DNA sequences in the sample. The chain is built from TRBV19 and TRBJ2-7, with TRBD1 matching 8 bases. Germline trimming cut 3 bases from V and 1 base from J; bases unmatched to any gene: 2. The CDR3 spans 14 residues. CDR1 and CDR2 from the germline V gene are LNHDA and SQIVND (reference sequence). The CDR3 DNA reads as TGTGCCAGTAGTATCGGACAGGGTTCCTACGAGCAGTACTTC. Its protein product is CASSIGQGSYEQYF.

This chain joins TRBV4-2 and TRBJ1-4, with D maybe TRBD1 (6 bases). Trimming took 4 bases from V and 5 from J, leaving 20 bases between them. CDR1 LGHNA and CDR2 YNFKEQ come from the germline V gene. The CDR3 has 17 amino acids. CDR3 in amino acids: CASSRGGGGTTNEKLFF. The CDR3 DNA is TGTGCCAGCAGCCGAGGGGGAGGGGGGACCACAAATGAAAAACTGTTTTTT.

This clone is a singleton in its sample. This chain connects TRBV27 to TRBJ1-1, with no clear D. The CDR3 is 13 amino acids. In germline, CDR1 is MNHEY, CDR2 SMNVEV (reference sequence). The V end was cut by 2 bases, the J end by 1 base, with 5 bases between. CDR3 amino acids: CASSLGQNTEAFF. CDR3 sequence (DNA): TGTGCCAGCAGTTTAGGCCAGAACACTGAAGCTTTCTTT.

V is TRBV4-3 and J is TRBJ1-1, with 7 bases matching TRBD1. The ends lost 1 base at V and 0 bases at J; junction bases unmatched: 5. The CDR3 sequence is 16 residues long. The germline V gene encodes CDR1 LGHNA and CDR2 YSLEER. The CDR3 region has the DNA TGCGCCAGCAGCCAAGCCGGGACAGAGATGAACACTGAAGCTTTCTTT. Translation gives CASSQAGTEMNTEAFF.